These T cell receptor beta chains were read from a single sample in a study of control samples from healthy donors and cancer patients. This table comes from immunoSEQ multiplex PCR, and its TCRdb copy is limited to in-frame clones, with some not included. The sample has 150,000 to 200,000 clones. The sample taken for sequencing was blood. These receptors all stem from a woman in her twenties or thirties in good health. CDR3s include the opening cysteine and the closing phenylalanine or tryptophan. D genes are given only for firm matches.

J gene | V gene | D gene | CDR3 protein
TRBJ2-7 | TRBV5-4 | . | CASSLVSGTYEQYF
TRBJ1-2 | TRBV6-1 | . | CASSDSRGAGGYTF
TRBJ2-3 | TRBV11-2 | TRBD2 | CASSFLLTSGGSTDTQYF
TRBJ1-6 | TRBV30 | . | CAWDSNSPLHF
TRBJ2-3 | TRBV5-1 | TRBD2 | CASSGGLAEDTQYF
TRBJ1-3 | TRBV19 | . | CASSPTRRSGNTIYF
TRBJ2-2 | TRBV6-5 | . | CASSYSGGVGTGELFF
TRBJ1-1 | TRBV19 | . | CASSIEGGGEAFF
TRBJ2-1 | TRBV6-1 | TRBD2 | CASSEQRGSYNEQFF
TRBJ1-2 | TRBV19 | . | CASSIPPGRSHNYGYTF
TRBJ1-6 | TRBV11-2 | . | CASSLITGIGNSPLHF
TRBJ1-1 | TRBV6-5 | . | CASRSRTEAFF
TRBJ1-6 | TRBV4-2 | . | CASSQDLVRSSYNSPLHF
TRBJ2-7 | TRBV7-2 | . | CASSSTRSYEQYF
TRBJ1-1 | TRBV29-1 | . | CSASGLMNTEAFF
TRBJ1-2 | TRBV28 | . | CASSSPSDGYTF
TRBJ2-3 | TRBV5-1 | TRBD2 | CASSLGAGRGTDTQYF
TRBJ1-2 | TRBV6-5 | TRBD1 | CASSTPGQGAEGYTF
TRBJ1-1 | TRBV28 | TRBD1 | CASSLSLATGGVMNTEAFF
TRBJ1-6 | TRBV2 | . | CAIPFDSYNSPLHF
TRBJ1-2 | TRBV28 | TRBD1 | CASLDRAVYGYTF
TRBJ2-4 | TRBV6-2/TRBV6-3 | . | CASSYDSLAKNIQYF
TRBJ1-4 | TRBV5-6 | . | CASSSTSYPTWGGKLFF
TRBJ2-5 | TRBV5-1 | . | CASSLAEGGYGTQYF
TRBJ2-5 | TRBV2 | TRBD2 | CASSPPGLARETQYF
TRBJ2-3 | TRBV12-3/TRBV12-4 | . | CASRPSLEPQYF
TRBJ1-3 | TRBV28 | . | CASSSHTLAGGTIYF
TRBJ1-5 | TRBV5-6 | . | CASSLGAGDQPQHF
TRBJ1-6 | TRBV12-3/TRBV12-4 | . | CASSLGPQLHF
TRBJ1-6 | TRBV5-4 | . | CASSDVLSSYNSPLHF
TRBJ2-3 | TRBV14 | TRBD2 | CASSLQLQRGPRSTDTQYF
TRBJ2-1 | TRBV7-3 | TRBD1 | CASSSTGGGNEQFF
TRBJ1-5 | TRBV7-2 | . | CASSLVQEAEGSAQHF
TRBJ2-3 | TRBV9 | . | CASSAAQVRMADTQYF
TRBJ2-7 | TRBV6-4 | . | CARYNRGGSSYEQYF
TRBJ1-1 | TRBV7-8 | TRBD1 | CASSLFSRDRVASNTEAFF
TRBJ1-2 | TRBV18 | . | CASSPLGESNTF
TRBJ1-2 | TRBV6-5 | . | CASSSLSSYGYTF
TRBJ2-7 | TRBV28 | . | CASRSGTYEQYF
TRBJ2-1 | TRBV18 | TRBD2 | CASSEYRGLAGEEQFF
TRBJ1-2 | TRBV5-5 | . | CASSFVPNPNYGYTF
TRBJ1-2 | TRBV6-6 | . | CASSPGTVYGYTF
TRBJ1-1 | TRBV2 | TRBD1 | CASSPGGHTEAFF
TRBJ1-5 | TRBV4-2 | TRBD1 | CASSLGQGAYQPQHF
TRBJ2-2 | TRBV2 | . | CASRFHTGELFF
TRBJ1-1 | TRBV28 | . | CASSFRLRGEAFF
TRBJ1-2 | TRBV3-1/TRBV3-2 | TRBD1 | CASSQVYGQGEVTGYTF
TRBJ1-1 | TRBV19 | . | CASISAGKAFF
TRBJ2-7 | TRBV4-3 | . | CASSQDGQDITYEQYF
TRBJ1-6 | TRBV5-1 | . | CASRDRNSPLHF
TRBJ1-2 | TRBV5-6 | . | CASSLAQVYGYTF
TRBJ1-1 | TRBV10-2 | . | CASSLARGLGTEAFF
TRBJ1-6 | TRBV7-2 | . | CASSLRPGENSPLHF
TRBJ1-1 | TRBV27 | . | CASSLGMNTEAFF
TRBJ2-1 | TRBV29-1 | . | CSPTLGRNNEQFF
TRBJ1-2 | TRBV12-3/TRBV12-4 | . | CASSLGGDGYTF
TRBJ1-6 | TRBV7-3 | . | CASSGGSYNSPLHF
TRBJ2-1 | TRBV9 | . | CASSVASWTRYNEQFF
TRBJ2-2 | TRBV15 | TRBD1 | CATSRDPKTGYAGELFF
TRBJ2-5 | TRBV5-4 | TRBD1 | CASSLPTGGIETQYF